Below, 20 T cell receptor beta chains from the same sample are listed, as sequenced in a study of blood T cell repertoires in COVID-19. The repertoire was sequenced with immunoSEQ multiplex PCR; TCRdb's copy has only in-frame clones and lacks some. The sample yields fewer than 350,000 clones, around 85% seen once. Sequenced material: peripheral blood. The receptors were gathered from a woman aged 25 to 45 with COVID-19, enrolled during active disease.

V is TRBV11-2 and J is TRBJ2-3; 10 bases are a match to TRBD2. This CDR3 contains 14 residues. Germline trimming cut 5 bases from V and 4 bases from J; bases unmatched to any gene: 3. The germline gives CDR1 SGHAT, CDR2 FQNNGV. The CDR3 spells CASSSGGAADTQYF. The DNA for the CDR3 is TGTGCCAGCAGCAGCGGGGGGGCGGCAGATACGCAGTATTTT.

The chain uses TRBV5-1 and TRBJ1-1; D perhaps matches TRBD1 (6 bases). The V gene lost 1 base and the J gene lost 11 bases, with 12 bases spanning the gap. The CDR3 is 12 amino acids. Germline CDR1 SGHRS, CDR2 YFSETQ. The chain's CDR3 is CASSLYGTGAFF. Written as DNA, the CDR3 is TGCGCCAGCAGCTTGTACGGTACAGGGGCTTTCTTT.

This clone was seen once. This sequence joins TRBV3-1 (or the pseudogene TRBV3-2) and TRBJ2-1, with D possibly being TRBD2 (7 bases). Trimming took 11 bases from V and 0 from J, leaving 11 bases between them. The CDR3 totals 13 residues. Germline loops: CDR1 LGHDT, CDR2 YNNKEL (reference sequence). The CDR3 DNA sequence: TGTGCCTCGGGGGGCCCCTCCTACAATGAGCAGTTCTTC. Its protein product is CASGGPSYNEQFF.

This sequence joins TRBV6-5 and TRBJ1-6; no clear D. Looked up from germline, CDR1 is MNHEY and CDR2 is SVGAGI. The CDR3 runs 14 residues. Deletions cut 9 bases from V and 7 bases from J, with 16 bases between. The CDR3 sequence is CASVSPPPNSPLHF. The CDR3 nucleotides read TGTGCCAGTGTAAGCCCCCCACCAAATTCACCCCTCCACTTT.

V gene TRBV19 combines with J gene TRBJ2-5; 9 bases match TRBD1. This CDR3 has 15 amino acids. Germline CDR1 reads LNHDA; CDR2 reads SQIVND (reference sequence). V gave up 10 bases and J gave up 5 bases; unmatched junction bases: 14. The CDR3 DNA reads TGTGCCACCCGGAAGATCCGACAGGGGGTGGAGACCCAGTACTTC. The encoded protein is CATRKIRQGVETQYF.

This clone was counted many times. The chain is built from TRBV27 and TRBJ2-1, with D perhaps TRBD2 (5 bases). V shed 7 bases and J shed 7 bases, with 20 bases lying between them. Per germline, CDR1 MNHEY and CDR2 SMNVEV (reference sequence). There are 15 residues in the CDR3. The CDR3 coding sequence is TGTGCCAGCAACCGGAAGGCGGACTTTAGGAATGAGCAGTTCTTC. Translating gives CASNRKADFRNEQFF.

The gene calls are TRBV6-5 and TRBJ2-3; TRBD2 is a possible D gene (7 bases). V lost 5 bases to trimming and J lost 8 bases, with 20 bases between them. This CDR3 is 15 amino acids long. CDR1 is MNHEY and CDR2 is SVGAGI in the germline V gene. This chain's CDR3 is CASSPRTRGNSTQYF. CDR3 DNA sequence: TGTGCCAGCAGTCCCCGGACTAGGGGGAACTCTACGCAGTATTTT.

This chain connects TRBV29-1 to TRBJ2-6, with D possibly matching TRBD1 (6 bases). Germline CDR1 reads SQVTM; CDR2 reads ANQGSEA. The CDR3 runs 15 residues. Trimming removed 6 bases from V and 0 bases from J, with 12 bases in between. DNA of the CDR3: TGCAGCGTATCGGGACATAGCTCTGGGGCCAACGTCCTGACTTTC. Protein product: CSVSGHSSGANVLTF. Full variable domain (remainder filled in from reference TRBV29-1 and TRBJ2-6): SAVISQKPSRDICQRGTSLTIQCQVDSQVTMMFWYRQQPGQSLTLIATANQGSEATYESGFVIDKFPISRPNLTFSTLTVSNMSPEDSSIYLCSVSGHSSGANVLTFGAGSRLTVL.

The J gene is TRBJ2-7, the V gene TRBV4-2; TRBD1 matches at 10 bases. V gave up 7 bases and J gave up 2 bases; unmatched junction bases: 8. From germline, CDR1 is LGHNA and CDR2 YNFKEQ. The CDR3 covers 15 residues. The CDR3 is CASTRQGAVAYEQYF. The CDR3 DNA is TGTGCCAGCACCCGACAGGGGGCGGTTGCCTACGAGCAGTACTTC.

The V call is TRBV18, the J call TRBJ2-7, with a weak D call TRBD2 (6 bases). The germline V gene encodes CDR1 KGHSH and CDR2 LQKENI. The V end was cut by 6 bases, the J end by 2 bases, with 8 bases between. CDR3 length: 12 amino acids. DNA of the CDR3: TGTGCCAGCTCGCCGGGGGCCTACGAGCAGTACTTC. It translates to CASSPGAYEQYF.

This chain connects TRBV5-4 to TRBJ2-7, with 12 positions matching TRBD2. The CDR3 covers 15 residues. Per the germline V gene, CDR1 is SGHNT and CDR2 is YYREEE (reference sequence). V lost 4 bases, J lost 6 bases, and 8 bases stayed unmatched. The CDR3 loop reads CASSASSGGASEQYF. The CDR3 coding sequence is TGTGCCAGCAGCGCATCTAGCGGGGGGGCTTCCGAGCAGTACTTC.

The chain recombines TRBV6-1 with TRBJ2-7; 7 bases are a match to TRBD1. After removal of 4 bases from V and 1 base from J, the junction contained 10 bases not matched to a gene. Per the germline V gene, CDR1 is MNHNS and CDR2 is SASEGT. The CDR3 loop spans 16 amino acids. The CDR3 sequence: CASSAYNRGLSYEQYF. DNA of the CDR3: TGTGCCAGCAGTGCCTATAACAGGGGTTTATCCTACGAGCAGTACTTC.

V is TRBV27 and J is TRBJ2-7, with a weak D call TRBD1 (6 bases). The CDR3 totals 15 residues. The V gene lost 3 bases and the J gene lost 3 bases, with 15 bases spanning the gap. CDR1 and CDR2 from the germline V gene are MNHEY and SMNVEV (reference sequence). Here the CDR3 DNA reads TGTGCCAGCAGTTTCGGACAGAAGGTGAACTACGAGCAGTACTTC. Translated, it gives CASSFGQKVNYEQYF.

With regard to this clone: Other DNA sequences in the same sample also yield this CDR3. V and J are TRBV5-1 and TRBJ1-1; D remains unclear. Per germline, CDR1 SGHRS and CDR2 YFSETQ. This CDR3 is 13 amino acids long. The V and J ends lost 1 base and 3 bases respectively, with 7 bases between them. As DNA, the CDR3 is TGCGCCAGCAGCTTGAAGCAGGACACTGAAGCTTTCTTT. This codes for CASSLKQDTEAFF.

This chain joins TRBV7-9 and TRBJ2-1; 10 bases are shared with TRBD2. This CDR3 has 16 amino acids. Trimming cost V 3 bases and J 4 bases; bases outside gene matches: 6. CDR1 is SEHNR and CDR2 is FQNEAQ in the germline V gene (reference sequence). The CDR3 nucleotides are TGTGCCAGCAGCTTCGCCCTAGCGGGGGTTTACAATGAGCAGTTCTTC. Its translation: CASSFALAGVYNEQFF. The full variable domain, its missing parts supplied by reference TRBV7-9 and TRBJ2-1, is DTGVSQNPRHKITKRGQNVTFRCDPISEHNRLYWYRQTLGQGPEFLTYFQNEAQLEKSRLLSDRFSAERPKGSFSTLEIQRTEQGDSAMYLCASSFALAGVYNEQFFGPGTRLTVL.

The CDR3 loop reads CASIDKNTSYNEQFF. For the CDR3, the DNA is TGTGCCAGCATTGATAAAAACACCTCCTACAATGAGCAGTTCTTC. This sequence joins TRBV2 and TRBJ2-1; D is unresolved. Germline CDR1 and CDR2: SNHLY and FYNNEI. This CDR3 comprises 15 residues. Trimming took 7 bases from V and 0 from J, leaving 13 bases between them. The entire variable domain, with the rest obtained from reference TRBV2 and TRBJ2-1, is as follows: EPEVTQTPSHQVTQMGQEVILRCVPISNHLYFYWYRQILGQKVEFLVSFYNNEISEKSEIFDDQFSVERPDGSNFTLKIRSTKLEDSAMYFCASIDKNTSYNEQFFGPGTRLTVL.

In this sample, this clone turned up a few times. The rearrangement joins TRBV7-8 to TRBJ1-6; D uncertain. V dropped 5 bases and J dropped 7 bases, with 9 bases sitting between them. The CDR3 has 13 residues. Germline V gene lookup returns CDR1 SGHVS and CDR2 FQNEAQ. CDR3 in DNA: TGTGCCAGCAGCATGACGGAGAATTCACCCCTCCACTTT. Its translation is CASSMTENSPLHF.

V is TRBV9 and J is TRBJ1-1; unclear D gene. Germline V CDR1 and CDR2: SGDLS, YYNGEE. This CDR3 region has 14 residues. Trimming shortened V by 0 bases and J by 3 bases, and 9 bases separated the two germline ends. The CDR3 loop is CASSVDPGYTEAFF. The CDR3 DNA sequence: TGTGCCAGCAGCGTAGACCCGGGGTACACTGAAGCTTTCTTT.

The chain recombines TRBV19 with TRBJ2-1; 7 positions agree with TRBD2. CDR3 length: 16 residues. Trimming at V came to 1 base and at J to 4 bases, leaving 7 bases not matched to a gene. CDR1 and CDR2 (germline): LNHDA, SQIVND (reference sequence). DNA for the CDR3: TGTGCCAGTAGTATAGGTGGGCGGGGGTCTTACAATGAGCAGTTCTTC. Residues: CASSIGGRGSYNEQFF. The variable domain in full, completed from reference TRBV19 and TRBJ2-1, reads DGGITQSPKYLFRKEGQNVTLSCEQNLNHDAMYWYRQDPGQGLRLIYYSQIVNDFQKGDIAEGYSVSREKKESFPLTVTSAQKNPTAFYLCASSIGGRGSYNEQFFGPGTRLTVL.

The CDR3 is CASSFGENYGYTF. For the CDR3, the DNA is TGTGCCAGCAGTTTCGGGGAGAACTATGGCTACACCTTC. V usage is TRBV12-3 or TRBV12-4 and J usage is TRBJ1-2, with D hard to call. This CDR3 has 13 amino acids. Trimming took off 3 bases at V and 2 bases at J, with 7 bases between the two ends.